The 9 T cell receptor beta chains listed next were all sequenced from one sample in a study of sequential checkpoint blockade in melanoma. Treatment specified: randomized to nivolumab then ipilimumab (arm A) or the reverse (arm B). Data came from immunoSEQ multiplex PCR; TCRdb stores just in-frame clones and leaves some out. The sample has 10,000 or so clones; 69% are singletons. The sequences come from CD8+ T cells sorted from blood (inferred from file names), collected from a patient given nivolumab and ipilimumab in sequence. These receptor sequences come from a human donor with melanoma.

The J gene is TRBJ2-1, the V gene TRBV29-1; 7 bases are a match to TRBD1. Germline loops: CDR1 SQVTM, CDR2 ANQGSEA. The trim removed 4 bases at V and 5 bases at J, leaving 11 bases unmatched. The CDR3 length is 15 residues. CDR3 DNA sequence: TGCAGCGTTGTTGCCCGGGACAGAGCGAACAATGAGCAGTTCTTC. Translated: CSVVARDRANNEQFF.

The chain combines TRBV4-2 with TRBJ1-1, with D possibly being TRBD1 (5 bases). CDR1 LGHNA and CDR2 YNFKEQ come from the germline V gene. The ends were cut back, 1 base at V and 5 bases at J, with 14 bases in the middle. This CDR3 spans 15 amino acids. CDR3 protein: CASSQAQGGGTEAFF. CDR3 DNA sequence: TGTGCCAGCAGCCAAGCCCAGGGCGGGGGGACTGAAGCTTTCTTT.

This chain connects TRBV11-2 to TRBJ2-3, with 9 bases matching TRBD2. The trim removed 8 bases at V and 3 bases at J, leaving 3 bases unmatched. The CDR3 spans 13 residues. Germline V gene sequence: CDR1 SGHAT, CDR2 FQNNGV. The CDR3 is CASRREGTDTQYF. The CDR3 bases are TGTGCCAGCCGGCGGGAGGGGACAGATACGCAGTATTTT.

The V and J genes are TRBV7-9 and TRBJ2-2; 10 bases line up with TRBD1. Germline V gene lookup returns CDR1 SEHNR and CDR2 FQNEAQ (reference sequence). The ends lost 3 bases at V and 7 bases at J; junction bases unmatched: 2. The CDR3 contains 14 residues. In DNA form, the CDR3 reads TGTGCCAGCAGCTTGACAGGGGGCGACGGGGAGCTGTTTTTT. Its protein is CASSLTGGDGELFF.

V and J are TRBV15 and TRBJ2-3; tentatively, D is TRBD1 (5 bases). Germline CDR1 reads LNHNV; CDR2 reads YYDKDF (reference sequence). The CDR3 is 16 residues long. V was cut by 1 base and J by 3 bases, with 14 bases left in between. CDR3 nucleotide sequence: TGTGCCACCAGCAGAGCTGCAGGGCCAGGGACAGATACGCAGTATTTT. It specifies CATSRAAGPGTDTQYF.

The rearrangement uses TRBV9 and TRBJ2-2; 9 bases are shared with TRBD1. The J segment lost 4 bases and the V segment lost 4 bases, leaving 5 bases of the junction unmatched. The germline CDR1 and CDR2 sequences are SGDLS and YYNGEE. The CDR3 has 15 amino acids. The CDR3 nucleotides read TGTGCCAGCAGCACAGGGGGCGCGGGCACCGGGGAGCTGTTTTTT. It translates to CASSTGGAGTGELFF.

This clone appeared a few times. The V call is TRBV14, the J call TRBJ2-7; 8 nucleotides agree with TRBD1. V shed 4 bases, J shed 3 bases, and the junction held 17 bases outside the gene matches. This CDR3 has 18 residues. Germline V gene sequence: CDR1 SGHDN, CDR2 FVKESK. The CDR3 here is CASSLPTGVPRVDYEQYF. The CDR3 coding sequence is TGTGCCAGCAGCCTTCCGACAGGGGTTCCTCGAGTTGACTACGAGCAGTACTTC.

This clone was counted a few times. The chain couples TRBV30 to TRBJ1-2; TRBD1 agrees at 9 bases. Germline CDR1 and CDR2: GTSNPN and SVGIG (reference sequence). With V trimmed by 0 bases and J by 11 bases, 4 bases remained unmatched. This CDR3 is 12 amino acids long. The CDR3 sequence: CAWSVRTGAYTF. The CDR3 coding sequence is TGTGCCTGGAGTGTACGGACAGGGGCTTACACCTTC.

The rearrangement uses TRBV5-4 and TRBJ2-2, with 7 nucleotides matching TRBD1. V gave up 2 bases and J gave up 3 bases; unmatched junction bases: 1. The length of the CDR3 is 14 residues. Germline lookup yields CDR1 SGHNT and CDR2 YYREEE (reference sequence). For the CDR3, the DNA is TGTGCCAGCAGCTTTACAGGGGACACCGGGGAGCTGTTTTTT. It is translated as CASSFTGDTGELFF.